A single sample is the source of the 32 T cell receptor beta chains below, sequenced in a study of T cell changes during pregnancy in multiple sclerosis. Clones were read by immunoSEQ multiplex PCR, and TCRdb kept only the in-frame ones, dropping some. The sample carries about 28,000 clones, roughly 91% recorded once. The sequencing here drew on CD4+ T cells from peripheral blood mononuclear cells, taken in the first trimester of pregnancy. Receptors were obtained from a female donor in good health, enrolled as a control in a pregnancy study.

This rearrangement joins TRBV19 to TRBJ1-2, with 10 nucleotides matching TRBD1. V dropped 5 bases and J dropped 5; count of bases not matched to a gene: 8. Per the germline V gene, CDR1 is LNHDA and CDR2 is SQIVND (reference sequence). This CDR3 spans 15 amino acids. The CDR3 spells CASSPPDRGRYGYTF. As DNA, the CDR3 is TGTGCCAGTAGTCCGCCTGACAGGGGGCGTTATGGCTACACCTTC.

CDR3 bases: TGCGCCAGCGGGGACCGGGACAGGGGACGGTATGGCTACACCTTC. This encodes CASGDRDRGRYGYTF. The chain links TRBV10-2 to TRBJ1-2, with 10 positions matching TRBD1. Per germline, CDR1 WSHSY and CDR2 SAAADI. Unmatched junction bases numbered 11, after V lost 8 bases and J lost 5 bases. This CDR3 comprises 15 residues.

This clone has only one observation. V usage is TRBV6-4 and J usage is TRBJ1-4; D is ambiguous. V gave up 6 bases and J gave up 3 bases, with 8 bases separating them. This CDR3 is built from 13 residues. Germline V gene sequence: CDR1 MRHNA, CDR2 SNTAGT. The CDR3 sequence: CASRDGPNEKLFF. CDR3 nucleotide sequence: TGTGCCAGCAGGGACGGCCCTAATGAAAAACTGTTTTTT.

This chain joins TRBV5-1 and TRBJ1-6; D is ambiguous. CDR3 size: 14 residues. Germline V gene sequence: CDR1 SGHRS, CDR2 YFSETQ. The V and J ends lost 6 bases and 6 bases respectively, with 13 bases between them. The CDR3 nucleotides read TGCGCCAGCAAGGAGGGCGCTTCTAATTCACCCCTCCACTTT. It yields the protein CASKEGASNSPLHF. Variable domain in full (rest from reference TRBV5-1 and TRBJ1-6): KAGVTQTPRYLIKTRGQQVTLSCSPISGHRSVSWYQQTPGQGLQFLFEYFSETQRNKGNFPGRFSGRQFSNSRSEMNVSTLELGDSALYLCASKEGASNSPLHFGNGTRLTVT.

This rearrangement joins TRBV18 to TRBJ1-5; D is unresolved. Germline CDR1 is KGHSH and CDR2 is LQKENI. Trimming stripped 6 bases from V and 5 bases from J, with 11 bases between. The CDR3 is 13 residues long. The CDR3 spells CASSPEADQPQHF. The CDR3 nucleotides read TGTGCCAGCTCGCCTGAGGCCGATCAGCCCCAGCATTTT.

V gene TRBV7-9 combines with J gene TRBJ1-1, with TRBD1 identical over 7 bases. V was clipped by 5 bases and J by 4 bases; unmatched bases: 7. CDR1 SEHNR and CDR2 FQNEAQ come from the germline V gene (reference sequence). This CDR3 spans 14 amino acids. This chain's CDR3 is CASSMRGQGTEAFF. In DNA form, the CDR3 reads TGTGCCAGCAGCATGAGGGGGCAGGGCACTGAAGCTTTCTTT.

V usage is TRBV27 and J usage is TRBJ1-2; D unclear. V lost 2 bases and J lost 7, with 14 bases in between. Looked up from germline, CDR1 is MNHEY and CDR2 is SMNVEV (reference sequence). CDR3 size: 14 residues. The CDR3 bases are TGTGCCAGCAGTTTACAGTCCGCGCCGGGTGGCTACACCTTC. Translated: CASSLQSAPGGYTF.

V usage is TRBV19 and J usage is TRBJ1-4, with 10 bases identical to TRBD1. The CDR3 has 15 amino acids. CDR1 and CDR2 (germline): LNHDA, SQIVND (reference sequence). The junction had 5 bases not matched to a gene; V was cut back by 2 bases and J by 8 bases. The DNA of the CDR3 is TGTGCCAGTAGTATAAAGGGACAGGGGAGCGAAAAACTGTTTTTT. Translating it yields CASSIKGQGSEKLFF. The variable domain in full, completed from reference TRBV19 and TRBJ1-4, reads DGGITQSPKYLFRKEGQNVTLSCEQNLNHDAMYWYRQDPGQGLRLIYYSQIVNDFQKGDIAEGYSVSREKKESFPLTVTSAQKNPTAFYLCASSIKGQGSEKLFFGSGTQLSVL.

This clone has a handful of counts. The chain is built from TRBV19 and TRBJ2-2; a weak D match, TRBD1 (5 bases). Germline V gives CDR1 LNHDA, CDR2 SQIVND (reference sequence). The CDR3 is 12 residues long. V lost 4 bases, J lost 7 bases, and 7 bases lay in between. The CDR3 DNA sequence: TGTGCCAGTAGTACAGGGATCGGGGAGCTGTTTTTT. This sequence encodes CASSTGIGELFF.

The rearrangement joins TRBV10-3 to TRBJ2-1; no reliable D call. Per germline, CDR1 ENHRY and CDR2 SYGVKD. CDR3 length equals 12 residues. The V and J ends lost 8 bases and 5 bases respectively, with 10 bases between them. The CDR3 nucleotides read TGTGCCATCGGATACACAGACAATGAGCAGTTCTTC. This translates into CAIGYTDNEQFF.

On this clone itself: Other DNA sequences from this sample encode an identical CDR3 as well. This chain connects TRBV28 to TRBJ1-2; the D gene is possibly TRBD1 (5 bases). V was shortened by 2 bases and J by 2 bases, with 6 bases between the two germline ends. Germline lookup yields CDR1 MDHEN and CDR2 SYDVKM. This CDR3 has 13 amino acids. As DNA, the CDR3 is TGTGCCAGCAGTTTAGGGGGGAACTATGGCTACACCTTC. It specifies CASSLGGNYGYTF.

The gene calls are TRBV4-2 and TRBJ1-5; D is possibly TRBD1 (6 bases). Trimming removed 1 base from V and 7 bases from J, with 11 bases in between. The CDR3 is 14 amino acids. From germline, CDR1 is LGHNA and CDR2 YNFKEQ. The CDR3 nucleotides are TGTGCCAGCAGCCAAGCGGGAGGGGGACAGCCCCAGCATTTT. Translation: CASSQAGGGQPQHF.

The chain employs TRBV28 and TRBJ1-2; 7 positions match TRBD1. Germline loops: CDR1 MDHEN, CDR2 SYDVKM. Trimming removed 5 bases from V and 7 bases from J; junction bases left unmatched: 4. This CDR3 region has 12 residues. The CDR3 sequence is CASSLRQGGYTF. CDR3 sequence (DNA): TGTGCCAGCAGTCTTAGACAGGGTGGCTACACCTTC.

The chain is built from TRBV14 and TRBJ1-4, with 9 bases fitting TRBD1. Germline loops: CDR1 SGHDN, CDR2 FVKESK. The V segment lost 1 base and the J segment 7 bases; nucleotides outside the gene matches: 4. The CDR3 consists of 15 residues. In DNA form, the CDR3 reads TGTGCCAGCAGCCAAGCGGGACAGGGTGTTGAAAAACTGTTTTTT. As protein: CASSQAGQGVEKLFF.

This chain links TRBV7-8 with TRBJ2-7; D unresolved. V lost 3 bases to trimming and J lost 0 bases, with 9 bases between them. The germline V gene encodes CDR1 SGHVS and CDR2 FQNEAQ. The CDR3 consists of 14 residues. CDR3 region: CASSLMAASYEQYF. DNA for the CDR3: TGTGCCAGCAGCTTGATGGCCGCCTCCTACGAGCAGTACTTC.

CDR3 protein: CASSVAGGRLMGEQYF. CDR3 nucleotide sequence: TGTGCCAGCAGCGTAGCGGGCGGGAGGTTGATGGGCGAGCAGTACTTC. This chain uses TRBV9 with TRBJ2-7, with 8 bases aligning to TRBD2. The CDR3 length is 16 residues. Germline CDR1 SGDLS, CDR2 YYNGEE. With 0 bases clipped from V and 6 bases from J, the junction kept 11 bases outside the gene matches.

The chain recombines TRBV6-5 with TRBJ2-1; TRBD2 matches 8 bases. The germline CDR1 and CDR2 sequences are MNHEY and SVGAGI. The length of the CDR3 is 16 residues. J lost 7 bases, V lost 0 bases, and 8 bases had no gene match. The CDR3 loop is CASSYSPGLVTNEQFF. The CDR3 coding sequence is TGTGCCAGCAGTTACTCGCCGGGACTAGTTACGAATGAGCAGTTCTTC.

The chain joins TRBV2 to TRBJ1-1; D is ambiguous. Trimming removed 7 bases at V and 5 bases at J, with 14 bases between. The CDR3 spans 13 residues. Germline V lookup: CDR1 SNHLY, CDR2 FYNNEI. The CDR3 DNA is TGTGCCAGCATTAACCCTTTGAGGACTGAAGCTTTCTTT. This encodes CASINPLRTEAFF.

This clone was found once. The chain carries TRBV29-1 and TRBJ1-5; D unclear. From germline, CDR1 is SQVTM and CDR2 ANQGSEA. The ends were cut back, 4 bases at V and 1 base at J, with 5 bases in the middle. The CDR3 is 12 residues long. DNA of the CDR3: TGCAGCGTTGGACTGAGCAATCAGCCCCAGCATTTT. Residues: CSVGLSNQPQHF.

This chain links TRBV7-9 with TRBJ2-5; 8 bases match TRBD1. Germline V gene data show CDR1 as SEHNR and CDR2 as FQNEAQ (reference sequence). With V trimmed by 2 bases and J by 4 bases, 0 bases remained unmatched. The CDR3 totals 13 residues. The CDR3: CASSLTGGETQYF. The CDR3 nucleotides are TGTGCCAGCAGCTTAACAGGGGGAGAGACCCAGTACTTC.

This clone turned up a few times. The chain links TRBV29-1 to TRBJ2-6; unclear D gene. The V end was cut by 4 bases, the J end by 3 bases, with 4 bases between. Germline CDR1 and CDR2: SQVTM and ANQGSEA. The CDR3 loop spans 12 amino acids. CDR3 sequence: CSVAVGANVLTF. CDR3 sequence (DNA): TGCAGCGTTGCGGTTGGGGCCAACGTCCTGACTTTC.

This chain links TRBV2 with TRBJ1-2; D uncertain. This CDR3 contains 13 residues. From germline, CDR1 is SNHLY and CDR2 FYNNEI. The V end lost 3 bases, the J end lost 2 bases, and 7 bases lay between the germline ends. The CDR3 DNA follows: TGTGCCAGCAGTGATCCTAGAAACTATGGCTACACCTTC. Translation gives CASSDPRNYGYTF.

This clone was seen more than once but under ten times. This chain joins TRBV5-1 and TRBJ1-4; the match to TRBD1 covers 9 bases. The CDR3 runs 13 residues. Trimming removed 4 bases from V and 15 bases from J; junction bases left unmatched: 10. Germline CDR1 is SGHRS and CDR2 is YFSETQ. In DNA form, the CDR3 reads TGCGCCAGCAGCGGCCAGGGACAGGGATCGTTGTTTTTT. Amino acid sequence: CASSGQGQGSLFF.

The rearrangement joins TRBV5-4 to TRBJ2-7; possible D gene TRBD2, 6 bases. Germline CDR1 is SGHNT and CDR2 is YYREEE (reference sequence). The CDR3 sequence is 14 residues long. V shed 4 bases and J shed 5 bases, with 16 bases lying between them. CDR3 amino acids: CASSPGRGEDEQYF. The CDR3 DNA sequence: TGTGCCAGCAGCCCGGGACGCGGGGAGGACGAGCAGTACTTC. The full variable domain, rest sourced from reference TRBV5-4 and TRBJ2-7, is ETGVTQSPTHLIKTRGQQVTLRCSSQSGHNTVSWYQQALGQGPQFIFQYYREEENGRGNFPPRFSGLQFPNYSSELNVNALELDDSALYLCASSPGRGEDEQYFGPGTRLTVT.

J is TRBJ2-2 and V is TRBV7-3; 7 bases line up with TRBD2. The CDR3 contains 13 residues. CDR1 and CDR2 from the germline V gene are SGHTA and FQGTGA. The V gene end was trimmed by 5 bases and the J gene end by 6 bases; junction bases not matched to a gene: 3. CDR3 coding DNA: TGTGCCAGCAGCCCTGCGGGAGCCGGGGAGCTGTTTTTT. As protein: CASSPAGAGELFF. Full variable domain (outside the CDR3, taken from reference TRBV7-3 and TRBJ2-2): GAGVSQTPSNKVTEKGKYVELRCDPISGHTALYWYRQSLGQGPEFLIYFQGTGAADDSGLPNDRFFAVRPEGSVSTLKIQRTERGDSAVYLCASSPAGAGELFFGEGSRLTVL.

This chain links TRBV7-2 with TRBJ2-1; possible D gene TRBD1, 6 bases. V gave up 0 bases and J gave up 4 bases, with 19 bases separating them. The CDR3 totals 18 residues. The germline V gene encodes CDR1 SGHTA and CDR2 FQGNSA. The DNA for the CDR3 is TGTGCCAGCAGCTTAGCTCCCTCGGGGACATACATTTACAATGAGCAGTTCTTC. Its translation is CASSLAPSGTYIYNEQFF.

The table lists this clone with a count of one. The chain recombines TRBV5-1 with TRBJ2-1; TRBD2 agrees at 9 bases. Germline V gene sequence: CDR1 SGHRS, CDR2 YFSETQ. CDR3 size: 17 residues. V lost 4 bases to trimming and J lost 3 bases; unmatched junction nucleotides: 11. CDR3 coding DNA: TGCGCCAGCAGCCCCCGGTTCCGACTAGCGGTCTACAATGAGCAGTTCTTC. Encoded protein: CASSPRFRLAVYNEQFF.

The rearrangement links TRBV7-9 to TRBJ2-3, with TRBD1 matching over 9 bases. With V trimmed by 5 bases and J by 6 bases, 12 bases remained unmatched. CDR1 SEHNR and CDR2 FQNEAQ come from the germline V gene (reference sequence). The CDR3 is 16 amino acids. The CDR3: CASSPTGTGTYDTQYF. The CDR3 DNA sequence: TGTGCCAGCAGCCCTACCGGGACAGGGACATATGATACGCAGTATTTT.

Written as DNA, the CDR3 is TGTGCCAGCAGCCTAGTGGGGGACAAAAGCGGGACCCAGTACTTC. This codes for CASSLVGDKSGTQYF. The chain uses TRBV2 and TRBJ2-5, with TRBD1 as a possible D gene (6 bases). This CDR3 is 15 amino acids long. The germline V gene encodes CDR1 SNHLY and CDR2 FYNNEI. V was shortened by 6 bases and J by 7 bases, with 21 bases between the two germline ends.

This chain uses TRBV19 with TRBJ2-7; D not resolved. This CDR3 comprises 12 residues. Trimming cost V 8 bases and J 2 bases, with 10 bases left between them. The V gene's germline CDR1 is LNHDA and CDR2 SQIVND (reference sequence). The CDR3 nucleotides are TGTGCCAGTGGTGGCAGTACCTACGAGCAGTACTTC. This gives the protein CASGGSTYEQYF.

The CDR3 DNA reads as TGTGCCAGCATGGTTACAGGGGACTATGGCTACACCTTC. Its translation is CASMVTGDYGYTF. The V call is TRBV28, the J call TRBJ1-2; 7 nucleotides align to TRBD1. CDR1 MDHEN and CDR2 SYDVKM come from the germline V gene. V shed 7 bases and J 3 bases; nucleotides not matched to a gene: 5. This CDR3 has 13 amino acids.

The chain links TRBV7-9 to TRBJ1-1, with D uncertain. The CDR3 is 14 amino acids. In germline, CDR1 is SEHNR, CDR2 FQNEAQ (reference sequence). The V and J ends lost 0 bases and 0 bases respectively, with 5 bases between them. CDR3 nucleotides: TGTGCCAGCAGCTTAGCCGAGATGAACACTGAAGCTTTCTTT. Protein: CASSLAEMNTEAFF.